Each of the 22 T cell receptor beta chains below was sequenced from the same sample in a study of blood T cell repertoires in COVID-19. The table came from immunoSEQ multiplex PCR; TCRdb's copy has only in-frame clones and leaves some out. This table holds some 260,000 clones, 87% found once. The sequenced material came from PBMCs or T cells enriched from blood (not recorded which). The receptors derive from a woman in her 30s with acute COVID-19.

The chain has TRBV5-4 and TRBJ2-1; perhaps TRBD2 as D (6 bases). V was clipped by 1 base and J by 2 bases, with 7 bases between them. CDR1 is SGHNT, CDR2 YYREEE, per germline (reference sequence). The length of the CDR3 is 14 residues. The CDR3 DNA reads as TGTGCCAGCAGCTTGAGACTAGCCTACAATGAGCAGTTCTTC. This gives the protein CASSLRLAYNEQFF.

The rearrangement joins TRBV7-6 to TRBJ1-6; D remains ambiguous. The length of the CDR3 is 19 residues. From germline, CDR1 is SGHVS and CDR2 FNYEAQ. Trimming removed 1 base from V and 6 bases from J, with 22 bases in between. CDR3 nucleotides: TGTGCCAGCAGCTTAGGTTCGGGTGCTGCAGCTCCTGGTAATTCACCCCTCCACTTT. It encodes CASSLGSGAAAPGNSPLHF.

The chain is built from TRBV4-2 and TRBJ2-1; TRBD2 aligns across 8 bases. The CDR3 covers 16 residues. CDR1 is LGHNA, CDR2 YNFKEQ, per germline. Losses at the gene ends were 0 bases for V and 5 bases for J; bases not matched to a gene: 6. The CDR3 DNA follows: TGTGCCAGCAGCCAAGATTTGCGGGGGGCCCACAATGAGCAGTTCTTC. Translating it yields CASSQDLRGAHNEQFF.

The chain couples TRBV29-1 to TRBJ2-5; tentatively, D is TRBD2 (6 bases). V was shortened by 5 bases and J by 1 base, with 17 bases between the two germline ends. The CDR3 is made up of 15 amino acids. CDR1 and CDR2 from the germline V gene are SQVTM and ANQGSEA. CDR3 residues: CSVLPISGFQETQYF. CDR3 DNA sequence: TGCAGCGTTCTTCCTATAAGCGGGTTCCAAGAGACCCAGTACTTC.

This clone was seen a single time. The rearrangement links TRBV5-4 to TRBJ2-7, with 12 bases fitting TRBD1. The CDR3 is 16 residues long. V lost 0 bases and J lost 7; bases outside the gene matches: 8. Germline CDR1 reads SGHNT; CDR2 reads YYREEE (reference sequence). The CDR3 DNA follows: TGTGCCAGCAGCTTGGCCGGGGGACAGGGGGCGAAGGAGCAGTACTTC. Translated, it gives CASSLAGGQGAKEQYF.

This clone was detected once. CDR3 loop: CASSPHTGELFF. CDR3 DNA: TGTGCCAGCAGTCCTCACACCGGGGAGCTGTTTTTT. The chain uses TRBV2 and TRBJ2-2; D is unclear. Germline assignment: CDR1 SNHLY and CDR2 FYNNEI. V dropped 5 bases and J dropped 3 bases, with 4 bases sitting between them. The CDR3 is made up of 12 amino acids.

CDR3 DNA sequence: TGCGCCAGCAGCAAGGGACAGATCCCTGAAAAACTGTTTTTT. Its translation: CASSKGQIPEKLFF. The chain carries TRBV5-1 and TRBJ1-4, with 7 nucleotides matching TRBD1. V trimming: 4 bases; J trimming: 7 bases; junction bases outside the gene matches: 7. Germline V lookup: CDR1 SGHRS, CDR2 YFSETQ. This CDR3 has 14 amino acids. Complete variable domain (other parts from reference TRBV5-1 and TRBJ1-4): KAGVTQTPRYLIKTRGQQVTLSCSPISGHRSVSWYQQTPGQGLQFLFEYFSETQRNKGNFPGRFSGRQFSNSRSEMNVSTLELGDSALYLCASSKGQIPEKLFFGSGTQLSVL.

The CDR3 spells CASSLPTSGGQETQYF. CDR3 DNA sequence: TGTGCCAGCAGTTTACCGACTAGCGGGGGACAAGAGACCCAGTACTTC. This sequence joins TRBV28 and TRBJ2-5; 12 nucleotides match TRBD2. CDR3 length equals 16 residues. The J segment lost 2 bases and the V segment lost 2 bases, leaving 3 bases of the junction unmatched. Per the germline V gene, CDR1 is MDHEN and CDR2 is SYDVKM.

This clone was observed once. The chain is built from TRBV7-2 and TRBJ2-4; 9 bases fit TRBD1. Germline CDR1 SGHTA, CDR2 FQGNSA. The CDR3 is made up of 14 amino acids. Trimming took 5 bases from V and 8 from J; bases not matched to a gene: 7. As DNA, the CDR3 is TGTGCCAGCAGCCAACGGGACAGGGAATACATTCAGTACTTC. It translates to CASSQRDREYIQYF.

The chain carries TRBV7-2 and TRBJ2-5; 10 nucleotides line up with TRBD1. The CDR3 totals 15 residues. Losses at the gene ends were 5 bases for V and 5 bases for J; bases not matched to a gene: 8. Germline CDR1 is SGHTA and CDR2 is FQGNSA. In nucleotides, the CDR3 is TGTGCCAGCAGCAGCGGACAGGGGGGACCCGAGACCCAGTACTTC. Residues: CASSSGQGGPETQYF. The whole variable domain, filled in from reference TRBV7-2 and TRBJ2-5, reads GAGVSQSPSNKVTEKGKDVELRCDPISGHTALYWYRQSLGQGLEFLIYFQGNSAPDKSGLPSDRFSAERTGGSVSTLTIQRTQQEDSAVYLCASSSGQGGPETQYFGPGTRLLVL.

The chain links TRBV28 to TRBJ1-2; D is perhaps TRBD1 (6 bases). The CDR3 has 13 residues. Trimming pared 6 bases from V and 4 bases from J, leaving 12 bases between. Per the germline V gene, CDR1 is MDHEN and CDR2 is SYDVKM. The CDR3 sequence: CASRLTGLYGYTF. The CDR3 DNA is TGTGCCAGCAGATTGACAGGCCTCTATGGCTACACCTTC.

V usage is TRBV13 and J usage is TRBJ2-5, with TRBD1 identical over 8 bases. V lost 5 bases, J lost 4 bases, and 15 bases stayed unmatched. CDR3 length: 17 residues. Germline lookup yields CDR1 PRHDT and CDR2 FYEKMQ (reference sequence). In nucleotides, the CDR3 is TGTGCCAGCAGCCCTAGGGGCACGACAGGGGTGAGAGAGACCCAGTACTTC. Its protein is CASSPRGTTGVRETQYF.

The chain joins TRBV5-6 to TRBJ2-7; 13 bases agree with TRBD2. Trimming removed 4 bases from V and 5 bases from J; junction bases left unmatched: 9. Germline loops: CDR1 SGHDT, CDR2 YYEEEE. The CDR3 sequence is 16 residues long. In DNA form, the CDR3 reads TGTGCCAGCAGCGCTAGACTAGCGGGAGGAGTCCACGAGCAGTACTTC. Protein: CASSARLAGGVHEQYF.

The genes are TRBV2 and TRBJ1-3; D gene unclear. V was shortened by 6 bases and J by 8 bases, with 14 bases between the two germline ends. CDR1 SNHLY and CDR2 FYNNEI come from the germline V gene. There are 13 residues in the CDR3. CDR3 coding DNA: TGTGCCAGCAGCGTTACCAGGTTGGACACCATATATTTT. Translation gives CASSVTRLDTIYF.

This clone has more than one count but fewer than ten. The chain links TRBV7-9 to TRBJ2-2; 8 bases align to TRBD1. This CDR3 is built from 15 residues. V lost 1 base to trimming and J lost 6 bases; unmatched junction nucleotides: 4. Germline loops: CDR1 SEHNR, CDR2 FQNEAQ (reference sequence). Here the CDR3 reads CASSLGQGTSGELFF. The CDR3 region has the DNA TGTGCCAGCAGCTTAGGACAGGGGACCTCCGGGGAGCTGTTTTTT.

V and J are TRBV19 and TRBJ2-3; a possible D gene is TRBD2 (6 bases). This CDR3 has 15 amino acids. The ends were cut back, 1 base at V and 4 bases at J, with 12 bases in the middle. Germline V gene sequence: CDR1 LNHDA, CDR2 SQIVND (reference sequence). The CDR3 coding sequence is TGTGCCAGTAGTATAGGGCTAGCGACAGCAGATACGCAGTATTTT. Amino acids: CASSIGLATADTQYF. The whole variable domain, remainder taken from reference TRBV19 and TRBJ2-3, is DGGITQSPKYLFRKEGQNVTLSCEQNLNHDAMYWYRQDPGQGLRLIYYSQIVNDFQKGDIAEGYSVSREKKESFPLTVTSAQKNPTAFYLCASSIGLATADTQYFGPGTRLTVL.

The V and J genes are TRBV2 and TRBJ1-2, with D perhaps matching TRBD1 (6 bases). The germline V and J ends were trimmed by 6 bases and 4 bases, with 15 bases remaining between them. This CDR3 region has 14 residues. CDR1 is SNHLY and CDR2 is FYNNEI in the germline V gene. Written as DNA, the CDR3 is TGTGCCAGCAGCCGGGACAAAAGGAGCTATGGCTACACCTTC. Translation gives CASSRDKRSYGYTF.

The genes are TRBV7-3 and TRBJ2-3; TRBD2 aligns across 10 bases. Looked up from germline, CDR1 is SGHTA and CDR2 is FQGTGA. The J segment lost 4 bases and the V segment lost 6 bases, leaving 13 bases of the junction unmatched. The CDR3 runs 17 residues. The CDR3 nucleotides are TGTGCCAGCAGTCAAGGACCAGCGGGAGGGTTTGCAGATACGCAGTATTTT. This translates into CASSQGPAGGFADTQYF.

Concerning this clone: One end of the junction varies from germline; a read error may be responsible. V and J are TRBV2 and TRBJ2-2; D unresolved. This CDR3 comprises 16 residues. Germline assignment: CDR1 SNHLY and CDR2 FYNNEI. This chain's CDR3 is CASSQARVGNTGELFF. Here the CDR3 DNA reads TGTGCCAGCAGTCAAGCTAGAGTTGGGAACACCGGGGAGCTGTTTTTT.

J is TRBJ2-1 and V is TRBV11-3; 9 bases map to TRBD2. Germline CDR1 is SGHNT and CDR2 is YENEEA. The ends lost 4 bases at V and 6 bases at J; junction bases unmatched: 10. The CDR3 is 16 amino acids. The CDR3 region is CASSSTPRGRGNEQFF. Here the CDR3 DNA reads TGTGCCAGCAGCTCAACCCCCCGCGGGAGGGGCAATGAGCAGTTCTTC.

The V and J genes are TRBV9 and TRBJ2-1; D might be TRBD1 (5 bases). CDR3 length equals 12 residues. Trimming shortened V by 0 bases and J by 8 bases, and 6 bases separated the two germline ends. The germline CDR1 and CDR2 sequences are SGDLS and YYNGEE. The CDR3 DNA is TGTGCCAGCAGCGTAGGGGGCGATGAGCAGTTCTTC. It translates to CASSVGGDEQFF.

The rearrangement joins TRBV6-4 to TRBJ2-3; 10 bases align to TRBD2. V gave up 5 bases and J gave up 1 base; unmatched junction bases: 6. The CDR3 consists of 16 residues. Germline V lookup: CDR1 MRHNA, CDR2 SNTAGT. CDR3 in DNA: TGTGCCAGCAGTAAACGAAGCGGGGGGGGCACAGATACGCAGTATTTT. As protein: CASSKRSGGGTDTQYF.